One and the same sample provided the 27 T cell receptor beta chains below, sequenced in a study of Graves' ophthalmopathy and Graves' hyperthyroidism (dated by TCRdb to the late 2010s). This sample was sequenced with an Illumina HiSeq 2000. For repertoire sequencing, TCR beta CDR3 regions were amplified from RNA transcripts. HTBI primers and the Qiagen OneStep RT-PCR kit were used in a first-round RT-PCR, which was followed by a second-round multiplex PCR, size selection and purification. The public reads were reanalyzed by TCRdb: fastp trimming at Q25, MiXCR alignment, in-frame beta chains only. Under each unique CDR3 protein, matching rows form one entry showing the most common genes and DNA. This sample lists 400,000 or so distinct CDR3 sequences; 15% were detected once. Roughly 7% of the sample lies in the top ten. Sequenced sample: peripheral blood. These receptors came from a young woman with stable Graves' hyperthyroidism. Donor details come from another sample of the same person, matched by shared clones.

In this sample, this clonotype turned up a few times. This chain links TRBV5-6 with TRBJ2-5; TRBD2 might be the D (7 bases). V lost 0 bases to trimming and J lost 5 bases, with 14 bases between them. This CDR3 region has 15 residues. Per the germline V gene, CDR1 is SGHDT and CDR2 is YYEEEE. The CDR3 region is CASSLEWGGLETQYF. In DNA, the CDR3 is TGTGCCAGCAGCTTGGAGTGGGGGGGCCTTGAGACCCAGTACTTC.

The sample holds many counts of this clonotype. The V and J genes are TRBV6-1 and TRBJ1-6, with D possibly being TRBD1 (5 bases). Trimming pared 6 bases from V and 6 bases from J, leaving 9 bases between. The CDR3 extends over 13 amino acids. Germline V gene data show CDR1 as MNHNS and CDR2 as SASEGT. The DNA of the CDR3 is TGTGCCAGCAGAACAGGACTTAATTCACCCCTCCACTTT. It specifies CASRTGLNSPLHF.

This clonotype occurred a few times. The chain combines TRBV7-8 with TRBJ1-1; TRBD1 agrees at 8 bases. Germline V gene lookup returns CDR1 SGHVS and CDR2 FQNEAQ. The J segment lost 3 bases and the V segment lost 5 bases, leaving 14 bases of the junction unmatched. This CDR3 contains 17 residues. As DNA, the CDR3 is TGTGCCAGCAGCGAATCAGGACAGGGAAGGAGAGACACTGAAGCTTTCTTT. This sequence encodes CASSESGQGRRDTEAFF.

The table lists this clonotype with many counts. Here the CDR3 reads CATSDRRPQETQYF. The CDR3 region has the DNA TGTGCCACCAGTGATAGAAGGCCCCAAGAGACCCAGTACTTC. This chain links TRBV24-1 with TRBJ2-5; D gene uncertain. CDR3 length: 14 residues. Trimming cost V 3 bases and J 1 base, with 8 bases left between them. Per the germline V gene, CDR1 is KGHDR and CDR2 is SFDVKD.

This clonotype was seen ten or more times. CDR3 sequence reads: CASSVGWSGGEETQYF. CDR3 bases: TGTGCCAGCAGCGTAGGGTGGTCTGGCGGGGAGGAGACCCAGTACTTC. This chain uses TRBV9 with TRBJ2-5, with D tentatively TRBD2 (6 bases). The germline V gene encodes CDR1 SGDLS and CDR2 YYNGEE. Trimming took 0 bases from V and 5 from J, leaving 17 bases between them. The CDR3 runs 16 residues.

This clonotype was counted ten times or more. The rearrangement uses TRBV7-2 and TRBJ2-7; no clear D. Germline V gene data show CDR1 as SGHTA and CDR2 as FQGNSA. The V gene lost 5 bases and the J gene lost 0 bases, with 14 bases spanning the gap. The CDR3 has 15 residues. The CDR3 here is CASSPRGSDSYEQYF. The CDR3, as DNA: TGTGCCAGCAGCCCCCGAGGATCGGACTCCTACGAGCAGTACTTC.

Ten or more counts support this clonotype. The chain recombines TRBV7-2 with TRBJ1-2; TRBD1 agrees at 9 bases. Germline values: CDR1 SGHTA, CDR2 FQGNSA. This CDR3 has 14 residues. With 5 bases clipped from V and 4 bases from J, the junction kept 5 bases outside the gene matches. The DNA for the CDR3 is TGTGCCAGCAGCGGGCAGACAGGGGGCTATGGCTACACCTTC. Protein product: CASSGQTGGYGYTF.

This clonotype was recorded many times. CDR3 bases: TGCAGTGCGACCTCCGGGCAAGGTGGCTACACCTTC. Protein product: CSATSGQGGYTF. J is TRBJ1-2 and V is TRBV20-1; D not certain. Trimming took off 6 bases at V and 7 bases at J, with 15 bases between the two ends. The CDR3 spans 12 residues. Germline V gene data show CDR1 as DFQATT and CDR2 as SNEGSKA (reference sequence).

This clonotype occurred many times. V gene TRBV6-2 or TRBV6-3 combines with J gene TRBJ1-1; TRBD1 might be the D (5 bases). This CDR3 spans 16 amino acids. Germline V gives CDR1 MNHEY, CDR2 SVGEGT. Trimming took 6 bases from V and 0 from J, leaving 17 bases between them. For the CDR3, the DNA is TGTGCCAGCAGCTCTCACCTGGGACGGATGAACACTGAAGCTTTCTTT. The encoded protein is CASSSHLGRMNTEAFF.

This clonotype was counted at least ten times. The gene calls are TRBV6-2 or TRBV6-3 and TRBJ1-2; no clear D gene. Trimming shortened V by 2 bases and J by 5 bases, and 9 bases separated the two germline ends. The CDR3 spans 13 residues. Germline CDR1 is MNHEY and CDR2 is SVGEGT. The CDR3 region is CASSYRGKYGYTF. The CDR3 DNA sequence: TGTGCCAGCAGTTACCGAGGGAAATATGGCTACACCTTC.

The rearrangement joins TRBV7-3 to TRBJ2-2, with D hard to call. Trimming shortened V by 5 bases and J by 8 bases, and 15 bases separated the two germline ends. Germline assignment: CDR1 SGHTA and CDR2 FQGTGA. The CDR3 is made up of 14 amino acids. In DNA, the CDR3 is TGTGCCAGCAGCCCCAAGGGTTTCCAAGGGGAGCTGTTTTTT. It encodes CASSPKGFQGELFF.

This clonotype has at least ten counts. V is TRBV10-3 and J is TRBJ2-7; 7 positions match TRBD1. CDR3 length equals 13 residues. The germline V gene encodes CDR1 ENHRY and CDR2 SYGVKD. Losses at the gene ends were 6 bases for V and 0 bases for J; bases not matched to a gene: 2. The CDR3 DNA follows: TGTGCCATCAGGGGGGACAGCTCCTACGAGCAGTACTTC. Translation: CAIRGDSSYEQYF.

The sample holds many counts of this clonotype. This chain connects TRBV6-1 to TRBJ1-6; D uncertain. Per germline, CDR1 MNHNS and CDR2 SASEGT. This CDR3 has 12 residues. Trimming shortened V by 1 base and J by 10 bases, and 5 bases separated the two germline ends. The CDR3 region has the DNA TGTGCCAGCAGTGAAGAGGGATCACCCCTCCACTTT. Translated, it gives CASSEEGSPLHF.

This clonotype was counted a single time. A read error may be the cause here, since a much bigger clone is one base away. The chain carries TRBV9 and TRBJ2-7, with a tentative D call TRBD2 (5 bases). There are 17 residues in the CDR3. CDR1 SGDLS and CDR2 YYNGEE come from the germline V gene. The V end lost 0 bases, the J end lost 4 bases, and 20 bases lay between the germline ends. The CDR3 protein is CASSVGTSEPRDYEQYF. CDR3 DNA sequence: TGTGCCAGCAGCGTAGGGACCTCGGAGCCGAGGGATTACGAGCAGTACTTC.

This clonotype was counted many times. The gene calls are TRBV6-2 or TRBV6-3 and TRBJ1-1, with 9 bases fitting TRBD1. The V gene end was trimmed by 7 bases and the J gene end by 8 bases; junction bases not matched to a gene: 5. From germline, CDR1 is MNHEY and CDR2 SVGEGT. This CDR3 is built from 12 residues. The CDR3 coding sequence is TGTGCCAGCACTACAGGGGGCTGGGAAGCTTTCTTT. Encoded protein: CASTTGGWEAFF.

Only a few counts were recorded for this clonotype. V and J are TRBV24-1 and TRBJ2-4; D call uncertain. Germline V gives CDR1 KGHDR, CDR2 SFDVKD. The length of the CDR3 is 12 residues. Trimming left V 4 bases short and J 14 bases short, with 14 bases between. The CDR3 here is CATSEAGHLKYF. CDR3 DNA sequence: TGTGCCACCAGTGAGGCCGGGCACCTAAAGTACTTC.

Ten or more counts support this clonotype. J is TRBJ1-1 and V is TRBV19; 7 bases map to TRBD1. The CDR3 totals 13 residues. V was pared by 4 bases and J by 3 bases, with 2 bases of the junction left unmatched. Per the germline V gene, CDR1 is LNHDA and CDR2 is SQIVND (reference sequence). In DNA, the CDR3 is TGTGCCAGTAGTACAGGGGGTTACACTGAAGCTTTCTTT. Its protein is CASSTGGYTEAFF.

In this sample, this clonotype turned up many times. J is TRBJ2-5 and V is TRBV11-2; 7 nucleotides align to TRBD2. CDR1 is SGHAT and CDR2 is FQNNGV in the germline V gene. The CDR3 is 15 amino acids. The ends lost 3 bases at V and 5 bases at J; junction bases unmatched: 9. This CDR3 is CASSFQGGPWETQYF. The CDR3 coding sequence is TGTGCCAGCAGCTTTCAGGGAGGGCCTTGGGAGACCCAGTACTTC.

Many counts were recorded for this clonotype. The chain joins TRBV2 to TRBJ1-6, with TRBD1 identical over 10 bases. Germline loops: CDR1 SNHLY, CDR2 FYNNEI. This CDR3 has 15 residues. The J segment lost 10 bases and the V segment lost 6 bases, leaving 9 bases of the junction unmatched. The CDR3 DNA is TGTGCCAGCAGCCTGACAGGGGGCGGAGGGTCACCCCTCCACTTT. This codes for CASSLTGGGGSPLHF.

This clonotype was detected ten times or more. The chain carries TRBV28 and TRBJ1-2, with TRBD1 as a possible D gene (5 bases). There are 15 residues in the CDR3. V was clipped by 2 bases and J by 8 bases, with 18 bases between them. Germline V gene lookup returns CDR1 MDHEN and CDR2 SYDVKM. The CDR3 loop reads CASSLPNWGSGGYTF. The DNA of the CDR3 is TGTGCCAGCAGTTTACCTAATTGGGGATCAGGGGGCTACACCTTC.

This clonotype was counted ten times or more. The rearrangement uses TRBV20-1 and TRBJ1-5; weak D call: TRBD1 (6 bases). The V end lost 2 bases, the J end lost 7 bases, and 12 bases lay between the germline ends. The V gene's germline CDR1 is DFQATT and CDR2 SNEGSKA (reference sequence). This CDR3 is 13 amino acids long. In DNA, the CDR3 is TGCAGTGCTAGAACAGGGACACGGCAGCCCCAGCATTTT. It translates to CSARTGTRQPQHF.

This chain joins TRBV6-1 and TRBJ1-6; 9 positions match TRBD1. Germline V gene lookup returns CDR1 MNHNS and CDR2 SASEGT. The CDR3 has 13 residues. The ends lost 7 bases at V and 9 bases at J; junction bases unmatched: 4. CDR3 sequence reads: CASTGQGGSPLHF. The CDR3 coding sequence is TGTGCCAGCACGGGACAGGGAGGTTCACCCCTCCACTTT.

At least ten counts were recorded for this clonotype. The genes are TRBV19 and TRBJ1-6, with 10 positions matching TRBD1. This CDR3 has 18 amino acids. V was clipped by 3 bases and J by 8 bases; unmatched bases: 13. Germline assignment: CDR1 LNHDA and CDR2 SQIVND (reference sequence). The chain's CDR3 is CASSIDRGRGSSDSPLHF. The DNA of the CDR3 is TGTGCCAGTAGTATTGACAGGGGGCGAGGGTCCTCCGATTCACCCCTCCACTTT.

This clonotype was detected only a few times. The chain couples TRBV2 to TRBJ2-2; tentative D call: TRBD2 (5 bases). This CDR3 spans 14 amino acids. CDR1 and CDR2 from the germline V gene are SNHLY and FYNNEI. V dropped 7 bases and J dropped 2 bases, with 11 bases sitting between them. In DNA, the CDR3 is TGTGCCAGCACCGGCCGGGGAAACACCGGGGAGCTGTTTTTT. Protein product: CASTGRGNTGELFF. Based on the CDR3 plus reference TRBV2 and TRBJ2-2, the full variable domain is EPEVTQTPSHQVTQMGQEVILRCVPISNHLYFYWYRQILGQKVEFLVSFYNNEISEKSEIFDDQFSVERPDGSNFTLKIRSTKLEDSAMYFCASTGRGNTGELFFGEGSRLTVL.

This clonotype has at least ten counts. The chain carries TRBV6-7 and TRBJ1-3; D remains ambiguous. Being an ORF, TRBV6-7 has a function that is uncertain. V lost 8 bases and J 1 base, leaving 9 bases between the germline ends. The CDR3 covers 13 residues. In DNA, the CDR3 is TGTGCCAGCCTGGGGAGATCTGGAAACACCATATATTTT. The encoded protein is CASLGRSGNTIYF.

V and J are TRBV6-1 and TRBJ2-2; 9 bases line up with TRBD1. Germline V gene lookup returns CDR1 MNHNS and CDR2 SASEGT. V shed 4 bases and J 6 bases; nucleotides not matched to a gene: 6. The CDR3 runs 15 residues. CDR3 DNA sequence: TGTGCCAGCAGTGCACTACAGGGGGCGGCCGGGGAGCTGTTTTTT. Amino acids: CASSALQGAAGELFF.

The chain joins TRBV19 to TRBJ2-5; a weak D match, TRBD2 (5 bases). The ends were cut back, 4 bases at V and 2 bases at J, with 8 bases in the middle. The CDR3 length is 13 residues. Per germline, CDR1 LNHDA and CDR2 SQIVND (reference sequence). The DNA of the CDR3 is TGTGCCAGTAGTAATACTAGACAAGAGACCCAGTACTTC. Amino acid sequence: CASSNTRQETQYF.